These 8 T cell receptor beta chains share one sample of origin, sequenced in a study of neurological immune-mediated disorders. TCRdb itself ran the 5' RACE reads through MiXCR, one entry per CDR3 protein. This sample has 50,000 or so distinct CDR3 sequences, with more than 3.5% found just once. Sequenced input: PBMCs. Receptor source: a man in his 60s with multiple sclerosis.

This clonotype was seen at least ten times. The V gene is TRBV5-1, the J gene TRBJ1-6; a weak D match, TRBD1 (6 bases). CDR1 SGHRS and CDR2 YFSETQ come from the germline V gene. CDR3 length: 15 amino acids. Trimming pared 4 bases from V and 11 bases from J, leaving 19 bases between. The CDR3, as DNA: TGCGCCAGCAGCCACGAAAACAGGGTTGGGACACCCCTCCACTTT. Amino acids: CASSHENRVGTPLHF.

This clonotype was counted many times. The chain recombines TRBV28 with TRBJ2-7; 7 positions agree with TRBD1. In germline, CDR1 is MDHEN, CDR2 SYDVKM. This CDR3 spans 14 amino acids. V dropped 3 bases and J dropped 5; count of bases not matched to a gene: 7. The chain's CDR3 is CASSFTTGAHEQYF. For the CDR3, the DNA is TGTGCCAGCAGTTTTACCACAGGGGCCCACGAGCAGTACTTC.

The rearrangement joins TRBV5-1 to TRBJ1-1, with a tentative D call TRBD1 (6 bases). The CDR3 covers 15 residues. The V and J ends lost 4 bases and 0 bases respectively, with 13 bases between them. CDR1 and CDR2 from the germline V gene are SGHRS and YFSETQ. The CDR3 loop is CASSRLGAMNTEAFF. CDR3 DNA: TGCGCCAGCAGCCGTTTGGGGGCAATGAACACTGAAGCTTTCTTT.

This clonotype was recorded at least ten times. V usage is TRBV5-1 and J usage is TRBJ2-1; 10 bases are shared with TRBD2. The CDR3 covers 15 residues. J gave up 7 bases and V 0 bases, and 4 bases lay outside the gene matches. The germline V gene has CDR1 SGHRS and CDR2 YFSETQ. CDR3 sequence (DNA): TGCGCCAGCAGCTTGGGGGTAGCGGGGGGAAATGAGCAGTTCTTC. Protein product: CASSLGVAGGNEQFF.

In this sample, this clonotype turned up many times. The gene calls are TRBV5-6 and TRBJ2-1; D possibly corresponds to TRBD1 (7 bases). The germline V gene encodes CDR1 SGHDT and CDR2 YYEEEE. V was pared by 0 bases and J by 3 bases, with 16 bases between. The CDR3 spans 17 residues. CDR3 residues: CASSLAAGGTDYNEQFF. The DNA for the CDR3 is TGTGCCAGCAGCTTGGCCGCAGGCGGGACAGACTACAATGAGCAGTTCTTC.

This clonotype was recorded many times. J is TRBJ2-7 and V is TRBV5-1, with a weak D call TRBD2 (5 bases). V gave up 4 bases and J gave up 0 bases, with 14 bases separating them. Germline lookup yields CDR1 SGHRS and CDR2 YFSETQ. This CDR3 has 15 amino acids. DNA of the CDR3: TGCGCCAGCAGCGGGTTTGGAGGCGGCTCCTACGAGCAGTACTTC. Translating gives CASSGFGGGSYEQYF.

This clonotype was recorded at least ten times. This chain connects TRBV5-5 to TRBJ2-7, with TRBD1 identical over 9 bases. Germline loops: CDR1 SGHKS, CDR2 YYEKEE (reference sequence). Unmatched junction bases numbered 5, after V lost 3 bases and J lost 4 bases. The CDR3 runs 14 residues. The CDR3 DNA reads TGTGCCAGCAGCTCCGGGACAGGGTTGTACGAGCAGTACTTC. Translated: CASSSGTGLYEQYF.

As regards this clonotype: This clone may be a read error of a much larger clone one base away. The chain has TRBV20-1 and TRBJ2-5; the D gene could be TRBD1 or TRBD2 (6 bases each). CDR3 length equals 12 residues. In germline, CDR1 is DFQATT, CDR2 SNEGSKA (reference sequence). V shed 1 base and J shed 5 bases, with 8 bases lying between them. The CDR3 protein is CSARGGAETQYF. The DNA of the CDR3 is TGCAGTGCTAGAGGGGGGGCCGAGACCCAGTACTTC.